The rows below give T cell receptor beta chains drawn from one sample of a study of cytomegalovirus exposure and HLA in healthy donors. Repertoires were generated with immunoSEQ multiplex PCR, while TCRdb's copy carries only in-frame clones and drops some. The table shows some 120,000 clones, with 75% to 85% occurring only once. The sequencing input was PBMCs. These receptors originate from a man aged 35-49 years in good health and CMV-seronegative. CDR3s include the opening cysteine and the closing phenylalanine or tryptophan. Fields, in order: J gene, D gene, V gene, clone size, CDR3 protein, CDR3 DNA. The D gene is left open where the match is weak. Expanded clones get a size class; other rows say once, few or many, or leave the size out.

J gene: TRBJ1-6
D gene: -
V gene: TRBV5-6
clone size: -
CDR3 protein: CASSFRGNSPLHF
CDR3 DNA: TGTGCCAGCAGCTTCAGGGGAAATTCACCCCTCCACTTT

J gene: TRBJ1-1
D gene: -
V gene: TRBV6-5
clone size: -
CDR3 protein: CASSYRGGTEAFF
CDR3 DNA: TGTGCCAGCAGTTACAGGGGGGGGACTGAAGCTTTCTTT

J gene: TRBJ2-3
D gene: TRBD1
V gene: TRBV5-4
clone size: -
CDR3 protein: CASSSTGADTQYF
CDR3 DNA: TGTGCCAGCAGCTCTACAGGGGCGGATACGCAGTATTTT

J gene: TRBJ2-5
D gene: TRBD1
V gene: TRBV29-1
clone size: -
CDR3 protein: CSVARQGQETQYF
CDR3 DNA: TGCAGCGTTGCCAGACAGGGCCAAGAGACCCAGTACTTC

J gene: TRBJ1-4
D gene: -
V gene: TRBV19
clone size: few
CDR3 protein: CASTSIHEKLFF
CDR3 DNA: TGTGCCAGTACATCAATCCATGAAAAACTGTTTTTT

J gene: TRBJ2-4
D gene: -
V gene: TRBV5-1
clone size: -
CDR3 protein: CASSSDSLAKNIQYF
CDR3 DNA: TGCGCCAGCAGTTCTGACAGCCTAGCCAAAAACATTCAGTACTTC

J gene: TRBJ2-5
D gene: -
V gene: TRBV5-1
clone size: -
CDR3 protein: CASSLFDGGGLQETQYF
CDR3 DNA: TGCGCCAGCAGCTTGTTCGATGGGGGAGGATTACAAGAGACCCAGTACTTC

J gene: TRBJ2-2
D gene: TRBD1
V gene: TRBV6-5
clone size: -
CDR3 protein: CASREGTGSIGELFF
CDR3 DNA: TGTGCCAGCAGAGAGGGGACAGGGTCGATCGGGGAGCTGTTTTTT

J gene: TRBJ2-7
D gene: TRBD2
V gene: TRBV2
clone size: -
CDR3 protein: CASTAAGGDEQYF
CDR3 DNA: TGTGCCAGCACCGCGGCGGGGGGGGACGAGCAGTACTTC

J gene: TRBJ2-1
D gene: TRBD1
V gene: TRBV6-5
clone size: -
CDR3 protein: CASSRQGDEQFF
CDR3 DNA: TGTGCCAGCAGCCGACAGGGCGATGAGCAGTTCTTC

J gene: TRBJ2-7
D gene: TRBD2
V gene: TRBV18
clone size: -
CDR3 protein: CASSPYQRGLTYEQYF
CDR3 DNA: TGTGCCAGCTCACCGTACCAGCGGGGGTTAACCTACGAGCAGTACTTC

J gene: TRBJ2-7
D gene: TRBD1
V gene: TRBV6-1
clone size: -
CDR3 protein: CASGTAYEQYF
CDR3 DNA: TGTGCCAGCGGGACAGCCTACGAGCAGTACTTC

J gene: TRBJ1-5
D gene: -
V gene: TRBV7-2
clone size: -
CDR3 protein: CASSTTGFLQPQHF
CDR3 DNA: TGTGCCAGCAGCACCACAGGGTTTCTCCAGCCCCAGCATTTT

J gene: TRBJ1-2
D gene: -
V gene: TRBV7-9
clone size: -
CDR3 protein: CASTQRDSARGYTF
CDR3 DNA: TGTGCCAGCACCCAACGGGATTCGGCGCGGGGCTACACCTTC

J gene: TRBJ2-3
D gene: -
V gene: TRBV29-1
clone size: once
CDR3 protein: CSVAVASSGTDTQYF
CDR3 DNA: TGCAGCGTTGCAGTGGCGTCTAGTGGCACAGATACGCAGTATTTT

J gene: TRBJ2-5
D gene: -
V gene: TRBV19
clone size: -
CDR3 protein: CASRRSQGETQYF
CDR3 DNA: TGTGCCAGTAGACGATCCCAGGGAGAGACCCAGTACTTC

J gene: TRBJ1-4
D gene: -
V gene: TRBV15
clone size: -
CDR3 protein: CATSRERSVSNEKLFF
CDR3 DNA: TGTGCCACCAGCAGAGAGCGGTCCGTCTCTAATGAAAAACTGTTTTTT

J gene: TRBJ2-3
D gene: -
V gene: TRBV7-8
clone size: few
CDR3 protein: CASRTDNTDTQYF
CDR3 DNA: TGTGCCAGCAGGACGGACAACACAGATACGCAGTATTTT

J gene: TRBJ2-1
D gene: -
V gene: TRBV7-2
clone size: -
CDR3 protein: CASSLDGGSAYNEQFF
CDR3 DNA: TGTGCCAGCAGCCTGGACGGAGGGAGTGCCTACAATGAGCAGTTCTTC

J gene: TRBJ2-2
D gene: -
V gene: TRBV2
clone size: -
CDR3 protein: CASRGQATGELFF
CDR3 DNA: TGTGCCAGTCGGGGACAAGCCACCGGGGAGCTGTTTTTT

J gene: TRBJ2-5
D gene: TRBD1
V gene: TRBV5-1
clone size: -
CDR3 protein: CASSLAIRTGLEETQYF
CDR3 DNA: TGCGCCAGCAGCTTGGCCATTCGGACAGGTCTGGAAGAGACCCAGTACTTC

J gene: TRBJ1-1
D gene: TRBD1
V gene: TRBV30
clone size: -
CDR3 protein: CAWSDGQGPTEAFF
CDR3 DNA: TGTGCCTGGAGCGACGGACAGGGACCCACTGAAGCTTTCTTT

J gene: TRBJ2-1
D gene: TRBD2
V gene: TRBV5-6
clone size: -
CDR3 protein: CASSLVAGNEQFF
CDR3 DNA: TGTGCCAGCAGCTTGGTAGCGGGTAATGAGCAGTTCTTC

J gene: TRBJ2-6
D gene: TRBD2
V gene: TRBV5-4
clone size: few
CDR3 protein: CASSLARGGGASGANVLTF
CDR3 DNA: TGTGCCAGCAGCTTGGCGAGGGGCGGGGGGGCCTCTGGGGCCAACGTCCTGACTTTC

J gene: TRBJ1-2
D gene: -
V gene: TRBV2
clone size: -
CDR3 protein: CASRWYSNYGYTF
CDR3 DNA: TGTGCCAGTCGTTGGTACTCTAACTATGGCTACACCTTC

J gene: TRBJ2-2
D gene: TRBD2
V gene: TRBV4-1
clone size: -
CDR3 protein: CASSLPRVSGGMDTGELFF
CDR3 DNA: TGCGCCAGCAGCCTACCGAGGGTTAGCGGGGGGATGGACACCGGGGAGCTGTTTTTT

J gene: TRBJ2-1
D gene: TRBD2
V gene: TRBV18
clone size: -
CDR3 protein: CASSPSSGYNEQFF
CDR3 DNA: TGTGCCAGCTCACCTTCTAGCGGGTACAATGAGCAGTTCTTC

J gene: TRBJ2-2
D gene: TRBD1
V gene: TRBV6-5
clone size: -
CDR3 protein: CASRGQIANTGELFF
CDR3 DNA: TGTGCCAGCAGGGGACAGATCGCGAACACCGGGGAGCTGTTTTTT

J gene: TRBJ2-5
D gene: -
V gene: TRBV4-1
clone size: -
CDR3 protein: CASSQDYRVQETQYF
CDR3 DNA: TGCGCCAGCAGCCAAGATTACAGGGTCCAAGAGACCCAGTACTTC

J gene: TRBJ1-2
D gene: TRBD1
V gene: TRBV6-5
clone size: few
CDR3 protein: CASRTGTGGDYGYTF
CDR3 DNA: TGTGCCAGCAGGACCGGGACAGGGGGCGACTATGGCTACACCTTC

J gene: TRBJ1-1
D gene: -
V gene: TRBV5-1
clone size: -
CDR3 protein: CASSPAGHSNTEAFF
CDR3 DNA: TGCGCCAGCAGCCCGGCTGGACACAGTAACACTGAAGCTTTCTTT

J gene: TRBJ2-2
D gene: TRBD1
V gene: TRBV5-6
clone size: -
CDR3 protein: CASSLVGTGTNTGELFF
CDR3 DNA: TGTGCCAGCAGCTTGGTTGGGACAGGAACGAACACCGGGGAGCTGTTTTTT

J gene: TRBJ1-2
D gene: -
V gene: TRBV5-4
clone size: -
CDR3 protein: CASSLGIRFNYGYTF
CDR3 DNA: TGTGCCAGCAGCTTGGGAATCAGGTTCAACTATGGCTACACCTTC

J gene: TRBJ2-3
D gene: -
V gene: TRBV6-6
clone size: once
CDR3 protein: CASSPLAGTQYF
CDR3 DNA: TGTGCCAGCAGTCCTCTGGCGGGAACGCAGTATTTT